This TCR beta chain was obtained from a study of vaccination effects on CD4 cells after COVID-19. Background on the study: As their vaccination, participants received two doses of either BNT162b2 or mRNA-1273.

Produced via immunoSEQ multiplex PCR; TCRdb's table is partial and in-frame only. The sample has about 79,000 clones, approximately 81% seen once; the top ten hold about 1.7%. Viral peptide pools were used in the ViraFEST assay to expand antigen-specific CD4+ T cells, and sequencing came afterward. Once cultured for roughly ten days, the cells underwent separation to obtain CD4+ T cells. PBMC were cultured at fewer than 2.5 million per well with around 9.2 IU/ml IL-2 and around 10 ug/ml peptides. Each culture had half its medium swapped for IL-2 medium on days 3 and 7. Note on this clone: Its cognate antigen is unknown.

General study points: Researchers report that only 1 of 255 vaccine-induced clones in healthy vaccinees cross-reacted with common cold coronaviruses.

The CDR3 has 16 residues. V lost 0 bases and J lost 1; bases outside the gene matches: 4. Germline CDR1 reads SGHRS; CDR2 reads YFSETQ. The chain recombines TRBV5-1 with TRBJ2-3; 8 bases fit TRBD2. This material consisted of CD4+ T cells from PBMCs cultured with HCoV-229E spike peptides, taken before COVID-19 vaccination. The TCR comes from a human donor who received a COVID-19 vaccine. The CDR3 DNA reads as TGCGCCAGCAGCTTGGTAGGGCGGGGGGGCACAGATACGCAGTATTTT. The encoded protein is CASSLVGRGGTDTQYF.